The 18 T cell receptor beta chains reported below all come from one sample, sequenced in a study of blood T cell repertoires in COVID-19. Produced via immunoSEQ multiplex PCR; TCRdb's table is partial and in-frame only. The data show around 180,000 clones, with roughly 70% seen just once and 3% held by the top ten. Sequences were obtained from peripheral blood. These TCRs come from a woman of 80 years or more with acute or convalescent COVID-19.

The V and J genes are TRBV5-1 and TRBJ1-3; TRBD1 is a possible D gene (5 bases). V lost 4 bases and J 2 bases, leaving 13 bases between the germline ends. CDR3 size: 15 residues. The germline V gene encodes CDR1 SGHRS and CDR2 YFSETQ. The DNA of the CDR3 is TGCGCCAGCAGCCCGTCGGGGGTAGCTGGAAACACCATATATTTT. Protein: CASSPSGVAGNTIYF.

This chain connects TRBV28 to TRBJ1-4; the D gene is possibly TRBD1 (5 bases). V gave up 3 bases and J gave up 8 bases, with 13 bases separating them. The CDR3 covers 14 residues. Germline CDR1 reads MDHEN; CDR2 reads SYDVKM. CDR3 bases: TGTGCCAGCAGTTTCTCAGGGCTTCTCGAAAAACTGTTTTTT. Translation gives CASSFSGLLEKLFF.

The V call is TRBV27, the J call TRBJ2-7; TRBD1 is a possible D gene (6 bases). V was clipped by 0 bases and J by 0 bases, with 9 bases between them. The CDR3 consists of 15 residues. The germline V gene encodes CDR1 MNHEY and CDR2 SMNVEV (reference sequence). The chain's CDR3 is CASSLSTGSSYEQYF. The CDR3 DNA sequence: TGTGCCAGCAGTTTATCTACAGGGAGCTCCTACGAGCAGTACTTC.

The genes are TRBV21-1 and TRBJ2-2; the D segment call TRBD2 is taken from the table without a DNA check. TRBV21-1 is tagged as a pseudogene. The CDR3 extends over 19 amino acids. CDR3 DNA: TGTGCCAGCAGCATCCCAGTTCCACTAGCGGGAGTGTACACCGGGGAGCTGTTTTTT. Its protein is CASSIPVPLAGVYTGELFF.

This chain connects TRBV7-3 to TRBJ2-7, with TRBD2 identical over 7 bases. V lost 0 bases and J lost 4; bases outside the gene matches: 9. The CDR3 runs to 16 residues. Germline V lookup: CDR1 SGHTA, CDR2 FQGTGA. The CDR3 region has the DNA TGTGCCAGCAGCTTAACGTCTAGCGGACCCCAGTACGAGCAGTACTTC. Protein: CASSLTSSGPQYEQYF.

The rearrangement uses TRBV10-3 and TRBJ2-3; D might be TRBD1 (6 bases). V was cut by 10 bases and J by 4 bases, with 15 bases left in between. Germline CDR1 and CDR2: ENHRY and SYGVKD. CDR3 length: 13 amino acids. CDR3 region: CATQSWGPDTQYF. CDR3 DNA: TGTGCCACACAAAGTTGGGGGCCAGATACGCAGTATTTT.

The rearrangement links TRBV3-1 (or the pseudogene TRBV3-2) to TRBJ2-3; 9 bases are shared with TRBD2. The J segment lost 5 bases and the V segment lost 3 bases, leaving 9 bases of the junction unmatched. This CDR3 has 16 residues. Germline CDR1 reads LGHDT; CDR2 reads YNNKEL (reference sequence). This CDR3 is CASSHPGGTSLDTQYF. CDR3 sequence (DNA): TGTGCCAGCAGCCATCCCGGAGGGACTAGCCTAGATACGCAGTATTTT.

CDR3 coding DNA: TGTGCCAGCAGCTTGGGTGGACAGGGCGGGTTCTACGAGCAGTACTTC. Its protein product is CASSLGGQGGFYEQYF. The chain is built from TRBV5-4 and TRBJ2-7; 8 positions match TRBD1. Germline CDR1 and CDR2: SGHNT and YYREEE (reference sequence). The V segment lost 0 bases and the J segment 3 bases; nucleotides outside the gene matches: 8. CDR3 length: 16 residues.

This sequence joins TRBV5-1 and TRBJ2-3, with D perhaps TRBD2 (5 bases). The germline V and J ends were trimmed by 6 bases and 1 base, with 12 bases remaining between them. This CDR3 is 14 amino acids long. The germline V gene has CDR1 SGHRS and CDR2 YFSETQ. The CDR3 coding sequence is TGCGCCAGCAAGAGGGCGGAAGGCACAGATACGCAGTATTTT. Residues: CASKRAEGTDTQYF.

DNA for the CDR3: TGTGCCTGGAGTGTCGGGGGGGCGGTAAATTCACCCCTCCACTTT. Translating gives CAWSVGGAVNSPLHF. The rearrangement uses TRBV30 and TRBJ1-6; D may be TRBD1 (6 bases). CDR1 and CDR2 (germline): GTSNPN, SVGIG (reference sequence). The CDR3 contains 15 residues. Deletions cut 0 bases from V and 7 bases from J, with 13 bases between.

This clone was counted a single time. The V call is TRBV15, the J call TRBJ2-2; tentatively, D is TRBD1 (6 bases). CDR1 and CDR2 (germline): LNHNV, YYDKDF (reference sequence). The V end was cut by 3 bases, the J end by 4 bases, with 12 bases between. This CDR3 is built from 15 residues. The CDR3 DNA follows: TGTGCCACCAGCAGGCCGACAGGAGTCACCGGGGAGCTGTTTTTT. Translated: CATSRPTGVTGELFF.

The chain combines TRBV3-1 (or the pseudogene TRBV3-2) with TRBJ2-1; 13 bases align to TRBD2. V shed 2 bases, J shed 4 bases, and the junction held 5 bases outside the gene matches. The CDR3 contains 17 residues. Germline assignment: CDR1 LGHDT and CDR2 YNNKEL (reference sequence). The CDR3 nucleotides are TGTGCCAGCAGCCAAAAAGGACTAGCGGGAGATTACAATGAGCAGTTCTTC. This translates into CASSQKGLAGDYNEQFF.

This chain links TRBV11-3 with TRBJ2-3; 8 bases map to TRBD2. Germline V gene lookup returns CDR1 SGHNT and CDR2 YENEEA. The CDR3 contains 16 residues. J gave up 2 bases and V 2 bases, and 6 bases lay outside the gene matches. CDR3 sequence: CASSLTAGGSTDTQYF. The DNA for the CDR3 is TGTGCCAGCAGCTTAACGGCGGGAGGCTCCACAGATACGCAGTATTTT.

The chain recombines TRBV5-4 with TRBJ1-4; 12 nucleotides match TRBD1. The CDR3 spans 17 residues. V dropped 10 bases and J dropped 4; count of bases not matched to a gene: 14. The germline gives CDR1 SGHNT, CDR2 YYREEE (reference sequence). The CDR3 DNA is TGTGCCTTCTCGACCGGGACAGGGGGCTCTGATAATGAAAAACTGTTTTTT. Encoded protein: CAFSTGTGGSDNEKLFF. Full variable domain (rest looked up from reference TRBV5-4 and TRBJ1-4): ETGVTQSPTHLIKTRGQQVTLRCSSQSGHNTVSWYQQALGQGPQFIFQYYREEENGRGNFPPRFSGLQFPNYSSELNVNALELDDSALYLCAFSTGTGGSDNEKLFFGSGTQLSVL.

V is TRBV12-3 or TRBV12-4 and J is TRBJ1-1; TRBD1 matches at 7 bases. With V trimmed by 6 bases and J by 5 bases, 6 bases remained unmatched. The CDR3 has 13 amino acids. The CDR3, as DNA: TGTGCCAGCAGAACGACAGGGAGGACTGAAGCTTTCTTT. It translates to CASRTTGRTEAFF.

Only a few counts were recorded for this clone. The chain links TRBV19 to TRBJ1-4; TRBD1 is a possible D gene (6 bases). This CDR3 region has 14 residues. Trimming stripped 7 bases from V and 1 base from J, with 10 bases between. Germline V gene lookup returns CDR1 LNHDA and CDR2 SQIVND (reference sequence). CDR3 in amino acids: CASNRVGTNEKLFF. CDR3 nucleotides: TGTGCCAGTAACAGGGTCGGAACTAATGAAAAACTGTTTTTT.

The chain joins TRBV11-2 to TRBJ2-7, with 9 bases lining up with TRBD1. The CDR3 loop spans 16 amino acids. Trimming removed 1 base from V and 5 bases from J; junction bases left unmatched: 9. The germline CDR1 and CDR2 sequences are SGHAT and FQNNGV. CDR3 sequence reads: CASSLVGTGSGHEQYF. CDR3 DNA sequence: TGTGCCAGCAGCTTAGTCGGGACAGGGTCGGGCCACGAGCAGTACTTC.

The rearrangement uses TRBV4-1 and TRBJ2-1; 13 nucleotides line up with TRBD2. The germline CDR1 and CDR2 sequences are MGHRA and YSYEKL. The CDR3 totals 17 residues. V shed 2 bases, J shed 6 bases, and the junction held 7 bases outside the gene matches. The CDR3, as DNA: TGCGCCAGCAGCCAATCAGCCGGGACTAGCGGGATCAATGAGCAGTTCTTC. Residues: CASSQSAGTSGINEQFF.